The present TCR beta chain was sequenced within a study of cytomegalovirus exposure and HLA in healthy donors. Germline values: CDR1 GTSNPN, CDR2 SVGIG (reference sequence). The V and J ends lost 0 bases and 2 bases respectively, with 9 bases between them. The CDR3 has 14 residues. Researchers ran the PCR with 60 Vbeta and 13 Jbeta primers. TCRdb's copy holds only in-frame clones and misses some; the assay was immunoSEQ multiplex PCR. This listing includes some 50,000 clones. This chain joins TRBV30 and TRBJ2-3, with D possibly matching TRBD2 (6 bases). The material sequenced was PBMCs. The source of this sequence is a woman in her 40s in good health and CMV-seronegative. The CDR3 region is CAWSVGGNTDTQYF. The DNA for the CDR3 is TGTGCCTGGAGTGTGGGCGGGAACACAGATACGCAGTATTTT.